This is a list of T cell receptor beta chains from one sample in a study of T-cell reconstitution after alpha-beta-depleted transplantation in children. TCRdb reprocessed the PCR reads with MiXCR, giving one entry per CDR3 protein. The table shows over 100,000 distinct CDR3 sequences, with 10% occurring only once. Sequenced material: PBMCs, taken before TCRalphabeta/CD19-depleted stem cell transplant. These receptors were obtained from a boy younger than 10 with acute lymphoblastic leukemia, due to receive a stem cell transplant. CDR3s include the opening cysteine and the closing phenylalanine or tryptophan. A D gene is named only where the DNA matches it firmly. Some rows mark clone size as missing; the rest say once, few, many or name a class of expanded clone.

V: TRBV7-2
size: few
D: -
J: TRBJ2-4
DNA: TGTGCCAGCAGCTTAGTTGGGGGCGGTGACATTCAGTACTTC
CDR3: CASSLVGGGDIQYF

V: TRBV5-1
size: few
D: -
J: TRBJ1-4
DNA: TGCGCCAGCAGCTTGGCCGGCCCGGCTCGTAATGAAAAACTGTTTTTT
CDR3: CASSLAGPARNEKLFF

V: TRBV11-2
size: many
D: -
J: TRBJ2-1
DNA: TGTGCCAGCAGCTTAGCTGGGAGCTCCTACAATGAGCAGTTCTTC
CDR3: CASSLAGSSYNEQFF

V: TRBV5-1
size: few
D: -
J: TRBJ2-3
DNA: TGCGCCAGCAGCTACGCAGGGGCTTACACAGATACGCAGTATTTT
CDR3: CASSYAGAYTDTQYF

V: TRBV11-2
size: few
D: -
J: TRBJ2-1
DNA: TGTGCCAGCAGCTCCCCCACGACAGCCCTCTCTCGCTCCTACAATGAGCAGTTCTTC
CDR3: CASSSPTTALSRSYNEQFF

V: TRBV15
size: -
D: -
J: TRBJ2-1
DNA: TGTGCCACCAGCTCACCCGACGGAGACAATGAGCAGTTCTTC
CDR3: CATSSPDGDNEQFF

V: TRBV20-1
size: -
D: -
J: TRBJ2-3
DNA: TGCAGTGCTCCCTCTTTGACGGGAGACACAGATACGCAGTATTTT
CDR3: CSAPSLTGDTDTQYF

V: TRBV3-1
size: -
D: TRBD1
J: TRBJ2-3
DNA: TGTGCCAGCAGCCGGGACAGGTCCACGGGTACGCAGTATTTT
CDR3: CASSRDRSTGTQYF

V: TRBV5-1
size: -
D: -
J: TRBJ2-7
DNA: TGCGCCAGCAGACACCAGGGTCCCTACGAGCAGTACTTC
CDR3: CASRHQGPYEQYF

V: TRBV20-1
size: many
D: TRBD2
J: TRBJ2-3
DNA: TGCAGTGCTAGCCCTTTACTAGCGTCCTGGGGGGAGACGCAGTATTTT
CDR3: CSASPLLASWGETQYF

V: TRBV7-9
size: few
D: -
J: TRBJ2-2
DNA: TGTGCCAGCACCCCCAAGGAAGGGGTTCCGACCGGGGAGCTGTTTTTT
CDR3: CASTPKEGVPTGELFF

V: TRBV20-1
size: many
D: -
J: TRBJ2-3
DNA: TGCGCCTTCACAGGACTCTCGGACACAGATACGCAGTATTTT
CDR3: CAFTGLSDTDTQYF

V: TRBV5-4
size: -
D: -
J: TRBJ1-1
DNA: TGTGCCAGCAGACCAGGAGTGAACACTGAAGCTTTCTTT
CDR3: CASRPGVNTEAFF

V: TRBV19
size: many
D: TRBD1
J: TRBJ1-1
DNA: TGTGCCAGTAGTATCGGAGGACAGGGGGCGGCTGAAGCTTTCTTT
CDR3: CASSIGGQGAAEAFF

V: TRBV12-3/TRBV12-4
size: few
D: -
J: TRBJ1-5
DNA: TGTGCCAGCGGTTCCGGGACTGCGGGGTCGCCCCAGCATTTT
CDR3: CASGSGTAGSPQHF

V: TRBV4-2
size: many
D: TRBD1
J: TRBJ1-5
DNA: TGTGCCAGCAGCCAAGAATGGGACAGGGGGCATCAGCCCCAGCATTTT
CDR3: CASSQEWDRGHQPQHF

V: TRBV12-3/TRBV12-4
size: many
D: TRBD2
J: TRBJ2-7
DNA: TGTGCCAGCAGTACTCCACTAGCGGGAGCGGGCGAGCAGTACTTC
CDR3: CASSTPLAGAGEQYF

V: TRBV3-1
size: few
D: -
J: TRBJ2-7
DNA: TGTGCCAGCAGCCAAGGTGGATTCTCCTACGAGCAGTACTTC
CDR3: CASSQGGFSYEQYF

V: TRBV6-5
size: many
D: TRBD2
J: TRBJ2-7
DNA: TGTGCCAGCAGGCGTCGGGAGGAATCCTACGAGCAGTACTTC
CDR3: CASRRREESYEQYF

V: TRBV2
size: few
D: TRBD2
J: TRBJ2-7
DNA: TGTGCCAGCAGTGAAGCACGGGGGGAGAGGGAAGAGCAGTACTTC
CDR3: CASSEARGEREEQYF

V: TRBV20-1
size: few
D: TRBD2
J: TRBJ2-7
DNA: TGCAGTGCTACCACTAGCGGCAATTACCTAAACTCCTACGAGCAGTACTTC
CDR3: CSATTSGNYLNSYEQYF

V: TRBV7-9
size: many
D: TRBD2
J: TRBJ2-7
DNA: TGTGCCAGCAGCTTCAAAGCGGGAGCTCCCGACGAGCAGTACTTC
CDR3: CASSFKAGAPDEQYF

V: TRBV7-6
size: many
D: TRBD1
J: TRBJ1-5
DNA: TGTGCCAGCAGCTTAGGCGGACAGGGCGTGGGAGCGCAGCCCCAGCATTTT
CDR3: CASSLGGQGVGAQPQHF

V: TRBV18
size: -
D: TRBD2
J: TRBJ2-5
DNA: TGTGCCAGCTCACGGGGACTAGCGACAGAGACCCAGTACTTC
CDR3: CASSRGLATETQYF

V: TRBV7-9
size: -
D: -
J: TRBJ2-1
DNA: TGTGCCAGCAGCTTAGGAGGTTTCTACAATGAGCAGTTCTTC
CDR3: CASSLGGFYNEQFF

V: TRBV6-5
size: few
D: -
J: TRBJ1-2
DNA: TGTGCCAGCAGTTACTCCGACCCAGCTAACTATGGCTACACCTTC
CDR3: CASSYSDPANYGYTF

V: TRBV18
size: -
D: -
J: TRBJ2-7
DNA: TGTGCCAGCTCACCACCGAGACAGCCACCCTACGAGCAGTACTTC
CDR3: CASSPPRQPPYEQYF

V: TRBV12-3/TRBV12-4
size: many
D: TRBD1
J: TRBJ2-7
DNA: TGTGCCAGCAGTCTCCGACAGGGCCCTTCCTACGAGCAGTACTTC
CDR3: CASSLRQGPSYEQYF

V: TRBV16
size: -
D: -
J: TRBJ2-7
DNA: TGTGCCAGCAGCCCCAAGGGTAGGGGCTACGAGCAGTACTTC
CDR3: CASSPKGRGYEQYF

V: TRBV7-6
size: few
D: TRBD2
J: TRBJ2-3
DNA: TGTGCCAGCAGCTTAACGACCGGGAGGGCCCTAACAGATACGCAGTATTTT
CDR3: CASSLTTGRALTDTQYF

V: TRBV5-1
size: few
D: -
J: TRBJ1-4
DNA: TGCGCCAGCAGCTTAAGTGGTTTGGGAATTTCTGAAAAACTGTTTTTT
CDR3: CASSLSGLGISEKLFF

V: TRBV29-1
size: -
D: -
J: TRBJ2-5
DNA: TGCAGCGTGGGGACAAGCCAAGAGACCCAGTACTTC
CDR3: CSVGTSQETQYF

V: TRBV12-3/TRBV12-4
size: many
D: TRBD1
J: TRBJ2-5
DNA: TGTGCCAGCAGGGACAGGGACCAGACCCAGTACTTC
CDR3: CASRDRDQTQYF

V: TRBV20-1
size: few
D: TRBD1
J: TRBJ1-1
DNA: TGCAGTGCTAGAATGCGGGACAGGGTAAAAATTACTGAAGCTTTCTTT
CDR3: CSARMRDRVKITEAFF

V: TRBV20-1
size: many
D: -
J: TRBJ2-7
DNA: TGCAGTGCTAGATCTGGGGGGTTCCTAGAGCAGTACTTC
CDR3: CSARSGGFLEQYF

V: TRBV12-3/TRBV12-4
size: few
D: -
J: TRBJ1-5
DNA: TGTGCCAGCAGTTTTCTCAGGGGCGTTAGCAATCAGCCCCAGCATTTT
CDR3: CASSFLRGVSNQPQHF